This T cell receptor (beta chain) was captured in a study of technical replicates of blood from several donors. The data were produced by immunoSEQ multiplex PCR, yet TCRdb's version contains in-frame clones alone and is incomplete. The sample contains approximately 66,000 clones, 85% to 90% of which appear only once. The ends lost 6 bases at V and 4 bases at J; junction bases unmatched: 7. In germline, CDR1 is SGHAT, CDR2 FQDESV (reference sequence). The length of the CDR3 is 15 residues. The sequence came from a human donor in good health. Some clones in this sample may be carry-over from other donors' samples. The material sequenced was PBMCs. The chain employs TRBV11-1 and TRBJ2-1; 9 nucleotides agree with TRBD2. The CDR3 spells CASRAEGLAYNEQFF. CDR3 nucleotide sequence: TGTGCCAGCAGGGCCGAGGGACTAGCTTACAATGAGCAGTTCTTC. Combining the CDR3 with reference TRBV11-1 and TRBJ2-1 gives the whole variable domain EAEVAQSPRYKITEKSQAVAFWCDPISGHATLYWYRQILGQGPELLVQFQDESVVDDSQLPKDRFSAERLKGVDSTLKIQPAELGDSAMYLCASRAEGLAYNEQFFGPGTRLTVL.